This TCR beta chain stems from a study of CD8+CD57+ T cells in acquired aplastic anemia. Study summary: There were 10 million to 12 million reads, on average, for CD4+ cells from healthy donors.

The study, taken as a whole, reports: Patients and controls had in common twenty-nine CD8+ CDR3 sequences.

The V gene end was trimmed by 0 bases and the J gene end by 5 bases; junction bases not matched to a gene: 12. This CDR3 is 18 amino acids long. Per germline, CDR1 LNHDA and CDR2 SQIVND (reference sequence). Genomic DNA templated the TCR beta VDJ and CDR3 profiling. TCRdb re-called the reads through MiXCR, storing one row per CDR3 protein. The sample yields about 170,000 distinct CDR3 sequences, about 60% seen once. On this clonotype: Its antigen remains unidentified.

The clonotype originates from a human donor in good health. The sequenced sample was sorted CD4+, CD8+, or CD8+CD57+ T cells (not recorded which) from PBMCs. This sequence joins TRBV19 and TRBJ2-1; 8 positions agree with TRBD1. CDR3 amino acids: CASSIDLGTGTGNNEQFF. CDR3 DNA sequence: TGTGCCAGTAGTATAGATCTAGGGACCGGGACAGGAAACAATGAGCAGTTCTTC.